The TCR beta chain described here comes from a study of T cell responses to AZD1222 COVID-19 vaccine. The protocol was immunoSEQ multiplex PCR, while the TCRdb copy is restricted to in-frame clones and leaves out a portion. The table has roughly 150,000 clones, roughly 90% seen once. The CDR3 has 15 residues. Germline CDR1 and CDR2: SNHLY and FYNNEI. Study-wide results and limits: Most donors were white British, females outnumbered males, and clonal diversity was possibly underestimated. Baseline antibody screening turned up just six or seven seropositive AZD1222 recipients.

In the case of this clone: The target antigen is unknown. The junction departs from the called germline gene at one end, perhaps through a read error.

The source of this sequence is an adult in good health. Sequenced material: peripheral blood, taken on day 0 of AZD1222 vaccination. This sequence joins TRBV2 and TRBJ2-2; 7 bases line up with TRBD1. The CDR3: CASRTGTVNTGKLFF. The CDR3 DNA reads as TGTGCCAGCAGAACCGGGACAGTAAACACCGGGAAGCTGTTTTTT.